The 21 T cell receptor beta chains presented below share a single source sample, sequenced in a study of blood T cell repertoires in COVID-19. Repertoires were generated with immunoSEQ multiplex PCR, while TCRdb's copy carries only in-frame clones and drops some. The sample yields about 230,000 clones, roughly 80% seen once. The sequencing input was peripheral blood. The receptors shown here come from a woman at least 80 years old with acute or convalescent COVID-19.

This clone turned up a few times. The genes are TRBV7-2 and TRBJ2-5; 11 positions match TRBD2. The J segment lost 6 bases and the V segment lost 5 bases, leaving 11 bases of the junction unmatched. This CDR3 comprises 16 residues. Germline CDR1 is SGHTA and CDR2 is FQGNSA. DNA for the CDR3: TGTGCCAGCAGCCCGCGGAATAGCGGGGGGGCGAAGACCCAGTACTTC. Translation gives CASSPRNSGGAKTQYF.

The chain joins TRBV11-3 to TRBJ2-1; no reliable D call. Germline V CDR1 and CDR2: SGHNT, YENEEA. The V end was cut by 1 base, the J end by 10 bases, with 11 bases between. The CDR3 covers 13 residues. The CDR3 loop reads CASSLVSGLEQFF. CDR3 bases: TGTGCCAGCAGCTTAGTATCAGGCCTCGAGCAGTTCTTC.

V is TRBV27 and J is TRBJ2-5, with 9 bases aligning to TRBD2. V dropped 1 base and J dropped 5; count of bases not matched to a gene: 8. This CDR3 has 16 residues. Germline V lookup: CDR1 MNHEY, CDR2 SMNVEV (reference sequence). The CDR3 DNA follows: TGTGCCAGCAGTTTATGGGCTAGCGGGAATAGGGAGACCCAGTACTTC. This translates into CASSLWASGNRETQYF.

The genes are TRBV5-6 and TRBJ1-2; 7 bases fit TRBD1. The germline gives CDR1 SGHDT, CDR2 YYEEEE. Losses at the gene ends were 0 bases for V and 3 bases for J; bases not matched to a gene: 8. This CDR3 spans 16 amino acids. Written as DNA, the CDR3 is TGTGCCAGCAGCTTGGATGGCGGGGACAGTTACTATGGCTACACCTTC. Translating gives CASSLDGGDSYYGYTF.

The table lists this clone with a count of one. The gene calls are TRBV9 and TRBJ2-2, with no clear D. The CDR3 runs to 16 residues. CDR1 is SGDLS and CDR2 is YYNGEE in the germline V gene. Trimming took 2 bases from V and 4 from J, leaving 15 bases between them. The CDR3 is CASSVMRYSSTGELFF. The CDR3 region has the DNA TGTGCCAGCAGCGTCATGAGATACAGTAGCACCGGGGAGCTGTTTTTT.

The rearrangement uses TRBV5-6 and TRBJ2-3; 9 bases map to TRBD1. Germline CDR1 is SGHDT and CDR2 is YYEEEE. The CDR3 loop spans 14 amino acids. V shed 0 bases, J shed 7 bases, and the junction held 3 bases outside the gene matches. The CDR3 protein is CASSLGTGAYTQYF. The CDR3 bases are TGTGCCAGCAGCTTGGGGACAGGGGCATATACGCAGTATTTT.

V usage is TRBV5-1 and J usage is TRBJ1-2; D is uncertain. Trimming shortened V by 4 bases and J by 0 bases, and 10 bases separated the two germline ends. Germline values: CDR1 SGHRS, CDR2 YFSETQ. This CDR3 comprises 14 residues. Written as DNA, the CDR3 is TGCGCCAGCAGCACCACCGGGACTAACTATGGCTACACCTTC. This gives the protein CASSTTGTNYGYTF.

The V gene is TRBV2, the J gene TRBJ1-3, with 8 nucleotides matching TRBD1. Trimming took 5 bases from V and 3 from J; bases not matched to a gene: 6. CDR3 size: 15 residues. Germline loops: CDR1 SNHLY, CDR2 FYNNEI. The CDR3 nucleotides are TGTGCCAGCAGTTCCCAGGGGGCGTTTGGAAACACCATATATTTT. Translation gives CASSSQGAFGNTIYF. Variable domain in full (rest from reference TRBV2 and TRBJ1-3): EPEVTQTPSHQVTQMGQEVILRCVPISNHLYFYWYRQILGQKVEFLVSFYNNEISEKSEIFDDQFSVERPDGSNFTLKIRSTKLEDSAMYFCASSSQGAFGNTIYFGEGSWLTVV.

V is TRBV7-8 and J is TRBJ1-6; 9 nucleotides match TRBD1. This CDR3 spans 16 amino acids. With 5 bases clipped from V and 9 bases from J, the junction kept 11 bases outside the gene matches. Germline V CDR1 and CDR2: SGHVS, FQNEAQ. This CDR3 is CASSETGGAISSPLHF. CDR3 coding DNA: TGTGCCAGCAGCGAAACAGGGGGCGCGATCAGTTCACCCCTCCACTTT.

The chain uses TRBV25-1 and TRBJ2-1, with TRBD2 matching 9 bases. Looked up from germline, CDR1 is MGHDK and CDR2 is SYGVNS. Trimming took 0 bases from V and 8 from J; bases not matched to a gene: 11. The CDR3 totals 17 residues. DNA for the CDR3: TGTGCCAGCAGTGAATATTCGGCGGGAGGGCAAAACGATGAGCAGTTCTTC. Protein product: CASSEYSAGGQNDEQFF. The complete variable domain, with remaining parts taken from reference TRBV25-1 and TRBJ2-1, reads EADIYQTPRYLVIGTGKKITLECSQTMGHDKMYWYQQDPGMELHLIHYSYGVNSTEKGDLSSESTVSRIRTEHFPLTLESARPSHTSQYLCASSEYSAGGQNDEQFFGPGTRLTVL.

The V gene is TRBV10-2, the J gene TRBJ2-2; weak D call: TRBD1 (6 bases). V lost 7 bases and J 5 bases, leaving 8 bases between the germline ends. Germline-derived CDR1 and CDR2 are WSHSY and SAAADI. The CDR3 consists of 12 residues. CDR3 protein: CASTRGTGELFF. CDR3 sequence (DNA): TGCGCCAGCACGAGGGGGACCGGGGAGCTGTTTTTT.

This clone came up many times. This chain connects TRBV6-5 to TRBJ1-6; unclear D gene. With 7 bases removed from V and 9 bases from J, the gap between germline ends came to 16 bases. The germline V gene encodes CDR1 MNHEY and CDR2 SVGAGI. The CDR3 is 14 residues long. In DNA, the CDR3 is TGTGCCAGCACTCAGAGCCTTGGAGGTTCACCCCTCCACTTT. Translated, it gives CASTQSLGGSPLHF.

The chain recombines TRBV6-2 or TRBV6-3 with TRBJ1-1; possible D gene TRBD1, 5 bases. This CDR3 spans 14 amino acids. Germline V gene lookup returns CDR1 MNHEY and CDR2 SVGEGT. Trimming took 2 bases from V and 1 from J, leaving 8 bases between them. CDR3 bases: TGTGCCAGCAGTTACCCTCAGGGGAACACTGAAGCTTTCTTT. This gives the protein CASSYPQGNTEAFF.

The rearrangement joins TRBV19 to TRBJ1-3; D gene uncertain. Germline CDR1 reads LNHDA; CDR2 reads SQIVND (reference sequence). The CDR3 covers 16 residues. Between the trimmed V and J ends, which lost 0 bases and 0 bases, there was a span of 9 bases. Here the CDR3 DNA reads TGTGCCAGTAGTATAGAGGCAGGCCTCTCTGGAAACACCATATATTTT. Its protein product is CASSIEAGLSGNTIYF.

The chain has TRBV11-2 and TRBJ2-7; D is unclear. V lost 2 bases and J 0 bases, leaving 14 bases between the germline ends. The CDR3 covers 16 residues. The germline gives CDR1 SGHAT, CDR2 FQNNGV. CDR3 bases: TGTGCCAGCAGCTTAATGAACAGACCCAGCTCCTACGAGCAGTACTTC. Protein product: CASSLMNRPSSYEQYF.

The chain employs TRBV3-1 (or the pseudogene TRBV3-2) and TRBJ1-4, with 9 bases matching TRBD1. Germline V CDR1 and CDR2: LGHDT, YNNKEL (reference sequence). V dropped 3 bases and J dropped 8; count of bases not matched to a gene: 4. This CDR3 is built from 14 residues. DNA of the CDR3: TGTGCCAGCAGCCACGGGACAGGGCAAGAAAAACTGTTTTTT. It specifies CASSHGTGQEKLFF.

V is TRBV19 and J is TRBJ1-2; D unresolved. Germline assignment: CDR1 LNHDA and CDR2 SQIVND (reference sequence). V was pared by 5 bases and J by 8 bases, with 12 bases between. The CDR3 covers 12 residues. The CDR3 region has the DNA TGTGCCAGTAGTCCACTAACGGGGGGCTACACCTTC. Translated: CASSPLTGGYTF.

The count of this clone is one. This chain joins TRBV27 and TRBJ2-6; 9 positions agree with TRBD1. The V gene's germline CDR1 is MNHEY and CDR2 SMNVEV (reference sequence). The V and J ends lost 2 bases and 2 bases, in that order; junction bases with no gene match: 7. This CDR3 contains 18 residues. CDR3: CASSLVGQGSPGANVLTF. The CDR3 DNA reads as TGTGCCAGCAGTTTAGTGGGACAGGGTTCCCCTGGGGCCAACGTCCTGACTTTC.

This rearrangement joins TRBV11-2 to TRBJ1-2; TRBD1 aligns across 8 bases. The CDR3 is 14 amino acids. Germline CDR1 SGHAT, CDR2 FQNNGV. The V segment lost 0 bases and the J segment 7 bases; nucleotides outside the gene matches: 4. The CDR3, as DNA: TGTGCCAGCAGCTTAGACCCGGACAGGGTTGGCTACACCTTC. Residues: CASSLDPDRVGYTF. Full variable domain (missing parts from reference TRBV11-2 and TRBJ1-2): EAGVAQSPRYKIIEKRQSVAFWCNPISGHATLYWYQQILGQGPKLLIQFQNNGVVDDSQLPKDRFSAERLKGVDSTLKIQPAKLEDSAVYLCASSLDPDRVGYTFGSGTRLTVV.

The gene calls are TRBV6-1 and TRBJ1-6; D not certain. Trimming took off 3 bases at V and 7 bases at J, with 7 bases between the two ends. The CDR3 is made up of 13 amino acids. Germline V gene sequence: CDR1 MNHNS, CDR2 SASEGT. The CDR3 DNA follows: TGTGCCAGCAGTGATGAGAACAATTCACCCCTCCACTTT. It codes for CASSDENNSPLHF.

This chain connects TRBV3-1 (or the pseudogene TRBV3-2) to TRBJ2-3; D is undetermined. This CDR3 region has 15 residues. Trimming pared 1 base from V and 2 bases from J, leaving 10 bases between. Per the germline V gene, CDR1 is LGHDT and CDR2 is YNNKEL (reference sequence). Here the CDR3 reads CASSQVSHATDTQYF. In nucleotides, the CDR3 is TGTGCCAGCAGCCAAGTGAGCCATGCCACAGATACGCAGTATTTT.